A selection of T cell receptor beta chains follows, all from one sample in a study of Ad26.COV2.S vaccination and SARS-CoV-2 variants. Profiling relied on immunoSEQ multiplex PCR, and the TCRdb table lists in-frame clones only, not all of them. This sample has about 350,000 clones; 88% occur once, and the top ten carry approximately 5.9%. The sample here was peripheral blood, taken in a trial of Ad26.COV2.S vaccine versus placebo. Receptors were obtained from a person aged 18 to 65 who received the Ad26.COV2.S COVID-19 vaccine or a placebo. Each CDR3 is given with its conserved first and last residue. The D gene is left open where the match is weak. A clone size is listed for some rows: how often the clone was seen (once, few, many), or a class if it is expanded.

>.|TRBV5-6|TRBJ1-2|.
CASTLTVGGSYGYTF
TGTGCCAGCACCCTCACGGTGGGGGGATCATATGGCTACACCTTC
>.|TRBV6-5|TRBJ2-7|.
CASSRGRDYEQYF
TGTGCCAGCAGTAGAGGACGGGACTACGAGCAGTACTTC
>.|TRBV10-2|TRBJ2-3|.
CASSESYGGSTDTQYF
TGCGCCAGCAGTGAGTCCTATGGGGGTAGCACAGATACGCAGTATTTT
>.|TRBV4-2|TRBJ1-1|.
CASSPQSQGDTEAFF
TGTGCCAGCAGCCCCCAAAGTCAGGGAGACACTGAAGCTTTCTTT
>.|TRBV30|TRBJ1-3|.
CAWNIGTSGNTIYF
TGTGCCTGGAACATAGGGACTTCAGGAAACACCATATATTTT
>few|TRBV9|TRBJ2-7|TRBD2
CASSVGTGRGIYEQYF
TGTGCCAGCAGCGTAGGAACGGGGCGGGGGATCTACGAGCAGTACTTC
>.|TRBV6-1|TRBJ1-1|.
CASSEVGGGTEAFF
TGTGCCAGCAGTGAAGTAGGCGGGGGTACTGAAGCTTTCTTT
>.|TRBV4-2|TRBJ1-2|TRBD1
CASSTLDRERGYTF
TGTGCCAGCAGTACTTTAGACAGGGAAAGGGGCTACACCTTC
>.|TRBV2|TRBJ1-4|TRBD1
CASRVDRGNEKLFF
TGTGCCAGCAGGGTGGACAGGGGGAACGAAAAACTGTTTTTT
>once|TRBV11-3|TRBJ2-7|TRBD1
CASSPTRGKPYEQYF
TGTGCCAGCAGCCCGACCAGGGGGAAACCCTACGAGCAGTACTTC
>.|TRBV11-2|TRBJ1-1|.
CASREGDGLGAFF
TGTGCCAGCAGGGAGGGGGATGGGTTGGGAGCTTTCTTT
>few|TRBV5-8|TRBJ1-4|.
CASSRDGMEKLFF
TGTGCCAGCAGCCGGGACGGCATGGAAAAACTGTTTTTT
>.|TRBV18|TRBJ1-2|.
CASSPRDKSLYGYTF
TGTGCCAGCTCACCGAGGGACAAAAGCCTCTATGGCTACACCTTC
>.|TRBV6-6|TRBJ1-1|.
CASSGAGLNTEAFF
TGTGCCAGCAGCGGAGCAGGGTTGAACACTGAAGCTTTCTTT
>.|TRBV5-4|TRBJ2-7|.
CASSFTGSYEQYF
TGTGCCAGCAGCTTTACGGGGAGCTACGAGCAGTACTTC
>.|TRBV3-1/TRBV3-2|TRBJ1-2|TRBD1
CASSTGDYGYTF
TGTGCCAGCAGTACAGGGGACTATGGCTACACCTTC
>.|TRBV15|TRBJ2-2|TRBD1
CATSRDPVLQGAQVTGELFF
TGTGCCACCAGCAGAGACCCGGTCCTACAGGGGGCTCAGGTCACCGGGGAGCTGTTTTTT
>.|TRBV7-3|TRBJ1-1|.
CASSSRSNTEAFF
TGTGCCAGCAGCTCCCGCTCGAACACTGAAGCTTTCTTT
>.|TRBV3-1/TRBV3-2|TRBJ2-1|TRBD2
CASSPRTSGRAGDEQFF
TGTGCCAGCAGCCCACGGACTAGCGGGAGGGCCGGGGATGAGCAGTTCTTC
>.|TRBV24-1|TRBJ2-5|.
CATSWTGGGSQETQYF
TGTGCCACCAGTTGGACAGGTGGGGGGAGCCAAGAGACCCAGTACTTC
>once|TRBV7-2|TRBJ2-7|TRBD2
CASSQERLAYVQYF
TGTGCCAGCAGCCAAGAGCGACTAGCTTATGTGCAGTACTTC
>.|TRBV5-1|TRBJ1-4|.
CASSLGAENEKLFF
TGCGCCAGCAGCTTGGGGGCAGAAAATGAAAAACTGTTTTTT
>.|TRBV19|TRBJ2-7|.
CASSTIGRYEQYF
TGTGCCAGTAGTACCATCGGACGGTACGAGCAGTACTTC
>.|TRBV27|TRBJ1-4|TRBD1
CASSSWGQWNEKLFF
TGTGCCAGCAGTTCATGGGGACAGTGGAATGAAAAACTGTTTTTT
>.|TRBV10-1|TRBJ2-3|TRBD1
CASRGGQGGDTQYF
TGCGCCAGCAGGGGGGGACAGGGTGGGGATACGCAGTATTTT
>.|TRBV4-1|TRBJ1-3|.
CASSRRTAQLSGNTIYF
TGCGCCAGCAGCCGACGGACAGCCCAACTCTCTGGAAACACCATATATTTT
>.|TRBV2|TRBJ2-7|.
CASGRGMEVSSYEQYF
TGTGCCAGTGGGAGGGGGATGGAGGTCAGCTCCTACGAGCAGTACTTC
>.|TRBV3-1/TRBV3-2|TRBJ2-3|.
CASSQRGGGTDTQYF
TGTGCCAGCAGCCAACGAGGGGGGGGCACAGATACGCAGTATTTT
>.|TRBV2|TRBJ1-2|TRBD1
CASSGGGADYGYTF
TGTGCCAGCTCGGGAGGGGGCGCGGACTATGGCTACACCTTC
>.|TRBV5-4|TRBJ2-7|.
CASSAPGNYEQYF
TGTGCCAGCAGCGCACCGGGGAACTACGAGCAGTACTTC
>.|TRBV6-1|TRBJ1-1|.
CASSDGGPDTEAFF
TGTGCCAGCAGTGACGGGGGGCCCGACACTGAAGCTTTCTTT
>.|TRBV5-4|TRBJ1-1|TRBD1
CASQGGLNTEAFF
TGTGCCAGCCAGGGGGGCCTGAACACTGAAGCTTTCTTT
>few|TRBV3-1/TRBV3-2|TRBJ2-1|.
CASSQDYRGKFF
TGTGCCAGCAGCCAAGATTATCGGGGCAAGTTCTTC
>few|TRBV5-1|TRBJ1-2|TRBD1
CASSLAGTGGEGYTF
TGCGCCAGCAGCTTGGCCGGGACAGGGGGCGAGGGCTACACCTTC
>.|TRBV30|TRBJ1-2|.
CAWSEGANYGYTF
TGTGCCTGGAGTGAAGGAGCAAACTATGGCTACACCTTC
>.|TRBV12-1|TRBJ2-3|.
CASSFNRVGSSTDTQYF
TGTGCCAGCAGCTTTAACAGGGTCGGATCTAGCACAGATACGCAGTATTTT
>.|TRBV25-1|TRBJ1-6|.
CASNLANSPLHF
TGTGCCAGCAATCTTGCGAATTCACCCCTCCACTTT
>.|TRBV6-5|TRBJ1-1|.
CASSSGRWGTEAFF
TGTGCCAGCAGTTCGGGGAGGTGGGGCACTGAAGCTTTCTTT
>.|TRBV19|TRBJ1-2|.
CASKRQGSYGYTF
TGTGCCAGTAAACGTCAGGGGAGCTATGGCTACACCTTC
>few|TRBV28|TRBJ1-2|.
CASSDPWSGGGYTF
TGTGCCAGCAGCGACCCCTGGTCCGGCGGTGGCTACACCTTC